This TCR beta chain was identified in a study of T-cell reconstitution after alpha-beta-depleted transplantation in children. A TCRbeta library incorporating unique molecular identifiers was prepared. One entry per CDR3 protein, called by TCRdb with MiXCR from the PCR reads. In the table there are about 240,000 distinct CDR3 sequences, around 12% of which are singletons. The J segment lost 10 bases and the V segment lost 0 bases, leaving 9 bases of the junction unmatched. Germline CDR1 reads SGHDT; CDR2 reads YYEEEE. The CDR3 loop spans 15 amino acids. This clonotype was seen many times. This sequence joins TRBV5-6 and TRBJ2-1, with 8 bases aligning to TRBD1. The receptor's source is a human donor who donated a stem cell graft to a child with acute lymphoblastic leukemia. This material consisted of PBMCs from the stem cell graft donor, taken from the stem cell graft. CDR3 amino acids: CASSLERQGAGEQFF. The CDR3 DNA is TGTGCCAGCAGCTTGGAGAGGCAGGGGGCAGGGGAGCAGTTCTTC. Looking up the rest from reference TRBV5-6 and TRBJ2-1 gives the full variable domain: DAGVTQSPTHLIKTRGQQVTLRCSPKSGHDTVSWYQQALGQGPQFIFQYYEEEERQRGNFPDRFSGHQFPNYSSELNVNALLLGDSALYLCASSLERQGAGEQFFGPGTRLTVL.